The next 6 T cell receptor beta chains were all read from a single sample in a study of CD8 T cells in ankylosing spondylitis. Study-wide points: Typical of ankylosing spondylitis blood, it appeared, was a TCR beta motif of 7 or 8 highly homologous variants.

These receptors lack a known antigen. TCRdb called the 5' RACE reads again in MiXCR, with one record for every CDR3 protein. The table records approximately 550,000 distinct CDR3 sequences, approximately 12% of them present only once. Source material: blood, either unsorted or a sorted T cell fraction (not recorded which). The receptors were gathered from a male donor with ankylosing spondylitis.

This clonotype was detected ten times or more. The rearrangement uses TRBV3-1 and TRBJ1-4, with D uncertain. CDR1 is LGHDT and CDR2 is YNNKEL in the germline V gene (reference sequence). V gave up 0 bases and J gave up 15 bases, with 23 bases separating them. This CDR3 contains 16 residues. CDR3 nucleotides: TGTGCCAGCAGCCAAGATCGGGTGGGCAGGAGAGTACTATTGTTTTTT. Translated, it gives CASSQDRVGRRVLLFF.

This clonotype occurred many times. The chain uses TRBV7-2 and TRBJ2-1; D not certain. The V and J ends lost 2 bases and 8 bases respectively, with 4 bases between them. CDR1 is SGHTA and CDR2 is FQGNSA in the germline V gene. The CDR3 is 11 residues long. The CDR3 sequence: CASSLMYEQFF. CDR3 in DNA: TGTGCCAGCAGCTTAATGTATGAGCAGTTCTTC.

The chain recombines TRBV7-9 with TRBJ2-1; 7 bases are shared with TRBD2. The CDR3 extends over 14 amino acids. The J segment lost 9 bases and the V segment lost 4 bases, leaving 9 bases of the junction unmatched. Germline-derived CDR1 and CDR2 are SEHNR and FQNEAQ (reference sequence). Here the CDR3 reads CASSSRDYLVEQFF. Here the CDR3 DNA reads TGTGCCAGCAGCTCCCGGGACTACCTCGTTGAGCAGTTCTTC.

This sequence joins TRBV12-3 or TRBV12-4 and TRBJ2-5, with D perhaps given as TRBD1 or TRBD2 (5 bases each). The CDR3 sequence is 16 residues long. Trimming left V 3 bases short and J 5 bases short, with 19 bases between. Here the CDR3 reads CASSLGPPDWGETQYF. The CDR3 DNA reads TGTGCCAGCAGTTTGGGGCCCCCGGACTGGGGGGAGACCCAGTACTTC.

This clonotype has only a few counts. V is TRBV24-1 and J is TRBJ2-1; D not certain. The length of the CDR3 is 14 residues. The V gene lost 0 bases and the J gene lost 6 bases, with 8 bases spanning the gap. Germline lookup yields CDR1 KGHDR and CDR2 SFDVKD. CDR3 nucleotides: TGTGCCACCAGTGATTTGCATCAGGCCAATGAGCAGTTCTTC. Translation: CATSDLHQANEQFF.

This clonotype turned up a few times. The chain links TRBV20-1 to TRBJ2-5; TRBD2 matches at 7 bases. The junction had 8 bases not matched to a gene; V was cut back by 5 bases and J by 5 bases. The CDR3 length is 13 residues. The germline gives CDR1 DFQATT, CDR2 SNEGSKA (reference sequence). The CDR3 spells CSASRTSQETQYF. CDR3 DNA: TGCAGTGCTTCCCGGACTAGTCAGGAGACCCAGTACTTC.